The rows below give T cell receptor beta chains drawn from one sample of a study of CD8 T cells in Susac syndrome. TCRdb processed the immunoSEQ multiplex PCR reads anew with MiXCR; each CDR3 protein has one entry. The repertoire holds about 140,000 distinct CDR3 sequences, with approximately 95% as singletons. Sequencing input: CD8+ T cells from PBMCs. The receptors derive from a human donor in good health. Both conserved end residues are part of each CDR3. A D gene is named only where the DNA matches it firmly. Not all rows give a size; the values are once, few, many and, for expanded clones, a class.

v_call: TRBV7-8; d_call: NA; j_call: TRBJ2-3; clone_size: NA; cdr3_aa: CASSGGTTTSTDTQYF; cdr3_nt: TGTGCCAGCAGCGGAGGGACAACTACGAGCACAGATACGCAGTATTTT
v_call: TRBV27; d_call: TRBD2; j_call: TRBJ2-3; clone_size: NA; cdr3_aa: CASAGLAGGGVSTDTQYF; cdr3_nt: TGTGCCAGCGCCGGACTAGCGGGAGGGGGGGTAAGCACAGATACGCAGTATTTT
v_call: TRBV6-2/TRBV6-3; d_call: NA; j_call: TRBJ2-5; clone_size: NA; cdr3_aa: CASSKGLRETQYF; cdr3_nt: TGTGCCAGCAGCAAGGGACTCCGAGAGACCCAGTACTTC
v_call: TRBV24-1; d_call: NA; j_call: TRBJ1-5; clone_size: NA; cdr3_aa: CATGHNQPQHF; cdr3_nt: TGTGCCACCGGACACAATCAGCCCCAGCATTTT
v_call: TRBV6-2/TRBV6-3; d_call: TRBD1; j_call: TRBJ2-2; clone_size: once; cdr3_aa: CASRSDRGRTGELFF; cdr3_nt: TGTGCCAGCAGATCCGACAGGGGGCGGACCGGGGAGCTGTTTTTT
v_call: TRBV29-1; d_call: NA; j_call: TRBJ2-7; clone_size: NA; cdr3_aa: CSVSGRSSYEQYF; cdr3_nt: TGCAGCGTTTCGGGGAGAAGTTCCTACGAGCAGTACTTC
v_call: TRBV14; d_call: TRBD1; j_call: TRBJ2-7; clone_size: NA; cdr3_aa: CASSQGPGGYEQYF; cdr3_nt: TGTGCCAGCAGCCAAGGTCCAGGGGGCTACGAGCAGTACTTC
v_call: TRBV5-1; d_call: NA; j_call: TRBJ2-7; clone_size: NA; cdr3_aa: CASSLRTEDEQYF; cdr3_nt: TGCGCCAGCAGCTTGAGGACCGAGGACGAGCAGTACTTC
v_call: TRBV5-1; d_call: TRBD2; j_call: TRBJ2-7; clone_size: NA; cdr3_aa: CASSLADGGFYEQYF; cdr3_nt: TGCGCCAGCAGCTTGGCGGACGGGGGGTTCTACGAGCAGTACTTC
v_call: TRBV18; d_call: NA; j_call: TRBJ2-7; clone_size: few; cdr3_aa: CASSPPGAYEQYF; cdr3_nt: TGTGCCAGCTCACCACCGGGAGCTTACGAGCAGTACTTC
v_call: TRBV7-9; d_call: NA; j_call: TRBJ2-1; clone_size: NA; cdr3_aa: CASSPHRGGTYNEQFF; cdr3_nt: TGTGCCAGCAGCCCCCACAGGGGGGGCACCTACAATGAGCAGTTCTTC
v_call: TRBV24-1; d_call: TRBD1; j_call: TRBJ2-3; clone_size: once; cdr3_aa: CATSRTGWVTQYF; cdr3_nt: TGTGCCACCAGCCGGACAGGGTGGGTTACGCAGTATTTT
v_call: TRBV6-5; d_call: NA; j_call: TRBJ1-5; clone_size: NA; cdr3_aa: CASTPLGVGQPQHF; cdr3_nt: TGTGCCAGCACCCCCCTCGGGGTGGGTCAGCCCCAGCATTTT
v_call: TRBV9; d_call: NA; j_call: TRBJ2-3; clone_size: once; cdr3_aa: CASSVDGGTDTQYF; cdr3_nt: TGTGCCAGCAGCGTGGACGGCGGCACAGATACGCAGTATTTT
v_call: TRBV6-2/TRBV6-3; d_call: NA; j_call: TRBJ2-2; clone_size: NA; cdr3_aa: CATRGTGELFF; cdr3_nt: TGTGCCACTAGAGGTACCGGGGAGCTGTTTTTT
v_call: TRBV27; d_call: TRBD1; j_call: TRBJ1-1; clone_size: NA; cdr3_aa: CASTTGGAGAFF; cdr3_nt: TGTGCCAGCACCACAGGGGGCGCGGGGGCTTTCTTT
v_call: TRBV20-1; d_call: NA; j_call: TRBJ2-5; clone_size: NA; cdr3_aa: CSASDLRDPIPQETQYF; cdr3_nt: TGCAGTGCTAGTGACCTCCGGGATCCAATACCACAAGAGACCCAGTACTTC
v_call: TRBV20-1; d_call: TRBD1; j_call: TRBJ2-7; clone_size: NA; cdr3_aa: CSATTYTGGHEQYF; cdr3_nt: TGCAGTGCTACAACTTATACAGGGGGCCACGAGCAGTACTTC
v_call: TRBV19; d_call: NA; j_call: TRBJ2-2; clone_size: once; cdr3_aa: CASSPVFGTGELFF; cdr3_nt: TGTGCCAGTAGTCCGGTTTTCGGCACCGGGGAGCTGTTTTTT
v_call: TRBV5-8; d_call: NA; j_call: TRBJ1-1; clone_size: NA; cdr3_aa: CASSFWGSAEAFF; cdr3_nt: TGTGCCAGCAGCTTTTGGGGAAGCGCTGAAGCTTTCTTT
v_call: TRBV4-1; d_call: NA; j_call: TRBJ2-3; clone_size: NA; cdr3_aa: CASSQDLQGVLDTQYF; cdr3_nt: TGCGCCAGCAGCCAAGATTTACAGGGAGTACTAGATACGCAGTATTTT
v_call: TRBV12-3/TRBV12-4; d_call: TRBD2; j_call: TRBJ2-5; clone_size: NA; cdr3_aa: CASSSGRASKQETQYF; cdr3_nt: TGTGCCAGCAGTTCCGGGAGGGCATCAAAACAAGAGACCCAGTACTTC
v_call: TRBV4-2; d_call: TRBD2; j_call: TRBJ2-6; clone_size: NA; cdr3_aa: CASSQDGQSGGSGANVLTF; cdr3_nt: TGTGCCAGCAGCCAAGATGGTCAAAGCGGGGGCTCTGGGGCCAACGTCCTGACTTTC
v_call: TRBV29-1; d_call: NA; j_call: TRBJ1-2; clone_size: NA; cdr3_aa: CSVPTRVKGYTF; cdr3_nt: TGCAGCGTCCCTACACGGGTGAAGGGCTACACCTTC
v_call: TRBV20-1; d_call: NA; j_call: TRBJ2-3; clone_size: once; cdr3_aa: CSASSSGTDTQYF; cdr3_nt: TGCAGTGCTAGCTCTAGCGGCACAGATACGCAGTATTTT
v_call: TRBV29-1; d_call: NA; j_call: TRBJ2-7; clone_size: NA; cdr3_aa: CSVRMLGPQGHEQYF; cdr3_nt: TGCAGCGTTAGGATGTTGGGACCGCAAGGCCACGAGCAGTACTTC
v_call: TRBV12-3/TRBV12-4; d_call: NA; j_call: TRBJ2-7; clone_size: NA; cdr3_aa: CASSLTGPIYEQYF; cdr3_nt: TGTGCCAGCAGTTTAACCGGACCGATTTACGAGCAGTACTTC
v_call: TRBV19; d_call: NA; j_call: TRBJ2-2; clone_size: NA; cdr3_aa: CASSYDSDTGELFF; cdr3_nt: TGTGCCAGTAGTTATGACAGTGACACCGGGGAGCTGTTTTTT
v_call: TRBV4-3; d_call: TRBD2; j_call: TRBJ2-7; clone_size: once; cdr3_aa: CASSQGSGRLDEQYF; cdr3_nt: TGCGCCAGCAGCCAAGGGAGCGGGAGGCTGGACGAGCAGTACTTC
v_call: TRBV12-3/TRBV12-4; d_call: NA; j_call: TRBJ1-2; clone_size: NA; cdr3_aa: CASNKQSASSYGYTF; cdr3_nt: TGTGCCAGCAACAAACAAAGTGCGAGCAGCTATGGCTACACCTTC
v_call: TRBV3-1; d_call: NA; j_call: TRBJ2-5; clone_size: NA; cdr3_aa: CASSRVVAETQYF; cdr3_nt: TGTGCCAGCAGCCGGGTGGTCGCGGAGACCCAGTACTTC
v_call: TRBV14; d_call: TRBD1; j_call: TRBJ2-7; clone_size: NA; cdr3_aa: CASSPRRQGEQYF; cdr3_nt: TGTGCCAGCAGCCCCAGGCGACAGGGTGAGCAGTACTTC
v_call: TRBV14; d_call: NA; j_call: TRBJ2-7; clone_size: NA; cdr3_aa: CASSLTGGREQYF; cdr3_nt: TGTGCCAGCAGCCTGACAGGAGGGCGCGAGCAGTACTTC
v_call: TRBV4-3; d_call: TRBD1; j_call: TRBJ2-7; clone_size: NA; cdr3_aa: CASSQDGDRGQEQYF; cdr3_nt: TGCGCCAGCAGCCAAGATGGGGACAGGGGGCAAGAGCAGTACTTC
v_call: TRBV5-6; d_call: NA; j_call: TRBJ2-3; clone_size: NA; cdr3_aa: CASSLRGRSTDTQYF; cdr3_nt: TGTGCCAGCAGCTTGCGTGGACGGAGCACAGATACGCAGTATTTT
v_call: TRBV24-1; d_call: TRBD2; j_call: TRBJ2-5; clone_size: NA; cdr3_aa: CATIGASGQETQYF; cdr3_nt: TGTGCCACCATAGGGGCTAGCGGACAAGAGACCCAGTACTTC
v_call: TRBV30; d_call: TRBD1; j_call: TRBJ1-1; clone_size: NA; cdr3_aa: CAWSVGRGPEAFF; cdr3_nt: TGTGCCTGGAGTGTGGGGAGGGGGCCTGAAGCTTTCTTT
v_call: TRBV7-9; d_call: NA; j_call: TRBJ1-1; clone_size: NA; cdr3_aa: CASSLVGAFF; cdr3_nt: TGTGCCAGCAGCTTAGTGGGGGCTTTCTTT
v_call: TRBV30; d_call: TRBD1; j_call: TRBJ2-1; clone_size: NA; cdr3_aa: CAWQRTGGADEQFF; cdr3_nt: TGTGCCTGGCAACGGACAGGGGGGGCGGATGAGCAGTTCTTC
v_call: TRBV9; d_call: TRBD2; j_call: TRBJ2-3; clone_size: NA; cdr3_aa: CASSGLAGGHHSTDTQYF; cdr3_nt: TGTGCCAGCAGCGGACTAGCGGGAGGACACCATAGCACAGATACGCAGTATTTT
v_call: TRBV28; d_call: NA; j_call: TRBJ2-5; clone_size: once; cdr3_aa: CASTPGIQYQGETQYF; cdr3_nt: TGTGCCAGCACCCCTGGAATTCAATATCAAGGGGAGACCCAGTACTTC
v_call: TRBV27; d_call: NA; j_call: TRBJ1-1; clone_size: NA; cdr3_aa: CASMRPGAFF; cdr3_nt: TGTGCCAGCATGCGACCGGGCGCTTTCTTT
v_call: TRBV20-1; d_call: TRBD2; j_call: TRBJ2-7; clone_size: NA; cdr3_aa: CSAGLAGVEYEQYF; cdr3_nt: TGCAGTGCAGGGTTAGCGGGAGTAGAGTACGAGCAGTACTTC
v_call: TRBV30; d_call: TRBD2; j_call: TRBJ2-7; clone_size: NA; cdr3_aa: CAWPLKREVNEQYF; cdr3_nt: TGTGCCTGGCCTCTTAAGCGGGAGGTTAACGAGCAGTACTTC
v_call: TRBV29-1; d_call: NA; j_call: TRBJ2-2; clone_size: NA; cdr3_aa: CSALGEFGELFF; cdr3_nt: TGCAGCGCCTTGGGAGAATTCGGGGAGCTGTTTTTT